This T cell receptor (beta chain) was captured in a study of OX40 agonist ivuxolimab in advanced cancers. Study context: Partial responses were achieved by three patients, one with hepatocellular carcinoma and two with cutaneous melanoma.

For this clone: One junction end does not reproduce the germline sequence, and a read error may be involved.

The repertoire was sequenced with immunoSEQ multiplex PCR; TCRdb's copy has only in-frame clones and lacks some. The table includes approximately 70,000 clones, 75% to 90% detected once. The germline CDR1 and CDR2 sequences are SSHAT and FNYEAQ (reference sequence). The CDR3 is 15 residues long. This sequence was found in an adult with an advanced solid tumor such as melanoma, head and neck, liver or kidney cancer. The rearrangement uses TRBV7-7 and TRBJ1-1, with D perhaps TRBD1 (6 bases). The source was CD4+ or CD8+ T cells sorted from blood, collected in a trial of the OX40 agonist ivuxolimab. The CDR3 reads CASSLGGGANTEAFF. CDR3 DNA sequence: TGTGCTAGCAGCTTAGGTGGGGGCGCAAACACTGAAGCTTTCTTT.